A selection of T cell receptor beta chains follows, all from one sample in a study of blood T cells in healthy people across ages. TCRdb analysed the 5' RACE reads with MiXCR anew, one entry per CDR3 protein. The sample consists of about 600,000 distinct CDR3 sequences, 40% to 50% of them appearing once. Sequencing used blood. The receptors derive from a man older than 75 in good health. Both conserved end residues are part of each CDR3. Clone size is shown for a subset of rows, as once, few, many or a class of expanded clone.

>TRBJ1-1|NA|TRBV29-1
CSVNRAGGTEAFF
>TRBJ2-6|NA|TRBV29-1
CSVGGSPGANVLTF
>TRBJ1-2|few|TRBV11-1
CASSSLEFPSYGYTF
>TRBJ2-7|NA|TRBV7-2
CASSLAVDRISYEQYF
>TRBJ2-1|few|TRBV7-9
CATAAPGLAGESSYNEQFF
>TRBJ2-3|few|TRBV27
CASSLQGSGDMQYF
>TRBJ2-1|few|TRBV7-2
CASSRGATYNEQFF
>TRBJ2-3|NA|TRBV20-1
CSARDTRDLAGQTDTQYF
>TRBJ2-5|few|TRBV29-1
CSVGTGGDGETQYF
>TRBJ1-1|NA|TRBV7-7
CASSYRSGGGNTEAFF
>TRBJ1-1|NA|TRBV20-1
CSARWTGYATEAFF
>TRBJ2-4|NA|TRBV7-2
CASSLAGQGANIQYF
>TRBJ2-4|NA|TRBV7-2
CASSLWDGGGNIQYF
>TRBJ2-5|many|TRBV4-3
CASSQERGGEQYF
>TRBJ2-1|NA|TRBV27
CASSLGFASVQFF
>TRBJ1-1|many|TRBV6-6
CASSSRPGEAEAFF
>TRBJ1-2|many|TRBV6-5
CASTPDEVGYTF
>TRBJ2-2|NA|TRBV5-1
CASSSGTGGSMNTGELFF
>TRBJ1-5|NA|TRBV6-2/TRBV6-3
CASSVFGQPQHF
>TRBJ2-5|few|TRBV5-1
CASSTTGGGRVETQYF